This TCR beta chain is from a study of blood T cells in healthy people across ages. Study-wide findings and caveats: Diversity of TCR beta correlated strongly with naive T cell percentage. More naive CD4+ cells and higher diversity were found in long-lived than in aged donors. Roughly linear age-related decline in beta diversity appeared, significant by age about 40.

Alongside a J-beta primer mix, a sample-barcoded 5' primer served in a second PCR lasting about 7 to 11 cycles. Each cDNA molecule was tagged by a template-switch adaptor that had 12 random nucleotides. One entry per CDR3 protein, called by TCRdb with MiXCR from the 5' RACE reads. This sample has about 730,000 distinct CDR3 sequences, with more than 40% found just once. The CDR3 consists of 14 residues. Germline V gene sequence: CDR1 DFQATT, CDR2 SNEGSKA (reference sequence). V was pared by 5 bases and J by 1 base, with 4 bases of the junction left unmatched. A note on this clonotype: Its antigen is still unknown.

Sequenced material: blood. The chain couples TRBV20-1 to TRBJ2-3; 9 nucleotides align to TRBD2. This receptor was obtained from a woman aged 55-70 years in good health. The CDR3 spells CSAPSGVGTDTQYF. The CDR3 DNA is TGCAGTGCTCCTAGCGGGGTGGGCACAGATACGCAGTATTTT.